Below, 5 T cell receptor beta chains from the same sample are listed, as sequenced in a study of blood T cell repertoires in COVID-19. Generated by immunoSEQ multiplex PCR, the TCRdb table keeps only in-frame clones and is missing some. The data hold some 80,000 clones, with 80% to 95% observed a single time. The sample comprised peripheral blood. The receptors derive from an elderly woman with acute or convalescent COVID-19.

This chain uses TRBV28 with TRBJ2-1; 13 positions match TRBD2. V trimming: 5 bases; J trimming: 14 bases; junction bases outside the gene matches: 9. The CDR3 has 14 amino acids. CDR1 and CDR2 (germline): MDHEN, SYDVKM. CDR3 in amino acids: CASSLAGTSGKEFF. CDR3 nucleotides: TGTGCCAGCAGTCTGGCCGGGACTAGCGGGAAAGAGTTCTTC.

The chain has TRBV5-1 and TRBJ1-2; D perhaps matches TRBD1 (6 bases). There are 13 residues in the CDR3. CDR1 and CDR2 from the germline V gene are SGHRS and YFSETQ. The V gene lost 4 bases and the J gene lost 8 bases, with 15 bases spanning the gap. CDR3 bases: TGCGCCAGCAGCGAGCAGACAGGTCGGGGCTACACCTTC. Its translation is CASSEQTGRGYTF.

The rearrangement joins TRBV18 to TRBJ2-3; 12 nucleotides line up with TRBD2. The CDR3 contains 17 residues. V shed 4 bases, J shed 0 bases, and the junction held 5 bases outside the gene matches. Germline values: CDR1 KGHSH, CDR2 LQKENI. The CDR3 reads CASSRTSGRSSTDTQYF. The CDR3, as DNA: TGTGCCAGCTCACGAACTAGCGGGAGGTCTAGCACAGATACGCAGTATTTT.

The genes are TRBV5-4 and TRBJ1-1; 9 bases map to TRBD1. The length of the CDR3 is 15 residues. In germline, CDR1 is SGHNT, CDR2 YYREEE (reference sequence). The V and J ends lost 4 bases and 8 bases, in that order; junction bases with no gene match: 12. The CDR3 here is CASSPRLDRGREAFF. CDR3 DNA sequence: TGTGCCAGCAGCCCGCGCTTAGACAGGGGGAGGGAAGCTTTCTTT.

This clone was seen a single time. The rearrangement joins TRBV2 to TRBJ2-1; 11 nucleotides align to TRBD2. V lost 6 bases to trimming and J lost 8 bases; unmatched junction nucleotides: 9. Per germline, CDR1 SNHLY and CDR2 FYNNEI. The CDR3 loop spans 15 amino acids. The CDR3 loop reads CASSLSGRGRDEQFF. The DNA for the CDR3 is TGTGCCAGCAGCCTTAGCGGGAGGGGGAGGGATGAGCAGTTCTTC.